This T cell receptor beta chain derives from a study of T cell responses to AZD1222 COVID-19 vaccine. Study conclusions and caveats: Distributed over spike, vaccine-associated CD4 TCRs predominated at 160-218 and 743-854. Females made up more of the donors, who were largely white British, and clonal diversity may have come out too low.

The protocol was immunoSEQ multiplex PCR, while the TCRdb copy is restricted to in-frame clones and leaves out a portion. The data contain 100,000 or so clones, roughly 89% of them singletons. About this clone itself: Its antigen is not known.

The sequence was collected from an adult who received the AZD1222 COVID-19 vaccine. The input for sequencing was peripheral blood, taken 28 days after the second AZD1222 dose.

The CDR3 DNA is TGTGCCAGCAGGATACAGGGGGTAGGCAATCAGCCCCAGCATTTT. The encoded protein is CASRIQGVGNQPQHF. V usage is TRBV2 and J usage is TRBJ1-5; the match to TRBD1 covers 8 bases. The V gene end was trimmed by 6 bases and the J gene end by 2 bases; junction bases not matched to a gene: 6. The CDR3 runs to 15 residues. CDR1 SNHLY and CDR2 FYNNEI come from the germline V gene.